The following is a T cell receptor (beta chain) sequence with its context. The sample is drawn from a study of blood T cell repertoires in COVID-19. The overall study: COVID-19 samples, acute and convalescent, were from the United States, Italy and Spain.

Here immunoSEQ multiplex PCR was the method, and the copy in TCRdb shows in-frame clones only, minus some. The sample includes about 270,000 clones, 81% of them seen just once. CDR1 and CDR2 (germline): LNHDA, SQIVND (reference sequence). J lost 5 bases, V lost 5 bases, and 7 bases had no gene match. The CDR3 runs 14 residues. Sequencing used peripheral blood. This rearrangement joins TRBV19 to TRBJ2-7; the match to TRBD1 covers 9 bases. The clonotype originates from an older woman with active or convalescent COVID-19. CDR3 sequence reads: CASSPARDRDEQYF. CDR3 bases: TGTGCCAGTAGTCCTGCTAGGGACAGGGACGAGCAGTACTTC.